The 17 T cell receptor beta chains given below trace back to one sample, sequenced in a study of OX40 agonist ivuxolimab in advanced cancers. The assay was immunoSEQ multiplex PCR, and TCRdb's table has in-frame clones only and misses some. The sample has 55,000 to 70,000 clones, approximately 86% seen once. Sequenced material: CD4+ or CD8+ T cells sorted from blood, taken in a trial of the OX40 agonist ivuxolimab. These receptors came from an adult with an advanced solid tumor such as melanoma, head and neck, liver or kidney cancer.

The V call is TRBV14, the J call TRBJ2-1; 7 bases match TRBD2. J lost 6 bases, V lost 0 bases, and 14 bases had no gene match. Germline V gene data show CDR1 as SGHDN and CDR2 as FVKESK. This CDR3 contains 18 residues. CDR3 protein: CASSQDWASGGSFNEQFF. Here the CDR3 DNA reads TGTGCCAGCAGCCAAGATTGGGCTTCGGGCGGGAGCTTCAATGAGCAGTTCTTC.

This chain joins TRBV12-5 and TRBJ2-3; 8 bases are a match to TRBD2. The length of the CDR3 is 15 residues. The germline V gene encodes CDR1 LGHNT and CDR2 FRNRAP. The junction had 11 bases not matched to a gene; V was cut back by 6 bases and J by 6 bases. The CDR3 bases are TGTGCTAGTGGCCTTAGGGGACTAGTAACCGATACGCAGTATTTT. Its protein is CASGLRGLVTDTQYF.

The V gene is TRBV5-8, the J gene TRBJ1-5; TRBD1 might be the D (5 bases). This CDR3 spans 15 amino acids. The V gene's germline CDR1 is SGHTS and CDR2 YDEGEE. Trimming cost V 4 bases and J 6 bases, with 17 bases left between them. CDR3 residues: CASSPTRRGSQPQHF. The CDR3 DNA sequence: TGTGCCAGCAGCCCCACCCGGCGGGGGAGTCAGCCCCAGCATTTT.

V and J are TRBV5-6 and TRBJ2-3; the D is unclear. Deletions cut 1 base from V and 2 bases from J, with 11 bases between. This CDR3 region has 15 residues. Germline lookup yields CDR1 SGHDT and CDR2 YYEEEE. The CDR3 here is CASSLTVYTTDTQYF. Written as DNA, the CDR3 is TGTGCCAGCAGCTTGACAGTGTATACCACAGATACGCAGTATTTT.

The rearrangement uses TRBV18 and TRBJ2-5; 10 nucleotides agree with TRBD1. The trim removed 0 bases at V and 4 bases at J, leaving 2 bases unmatched. The CDR3 runs to 15 residues. Looked up from germline, CDR1 is KGHSH and CDR2 is LQKENI. CDR3 sequence: CASSPPGQGRETQYF. CDR3 nucleotide sequence: TGTGCCAGCTCACCACCGGGACAGGGGCGAGAGACCCAGTACTTC.

The chain has TRBV7-2 and TRBJ1-2; tentative D call: TRBD1 (5 bases). This CDR3 has 15 residues. Germline CDR1 is SGHTA and CDR2 is FQGNSA. Trimming left V 2 bases short and J 8 bases short, with 18 bases between. The CDR3 DNA sequence: TGTGCCAGCAGCTTAAATCCTGGGGCCGAGGGAGGCTACACCTTC. It translates to CASSLNPGAEGGYTF.

Remarks on this clone: Distinct nucleotide sequences in the sample also encode this CDR3. The chain combines TRBV6-1 with TRBJ1-5; no firm D call. The CDR3 spans 13 residues. V lost 1 base to trimming and J lost 7 bases, with 8 bases between them. From germline, CDR1 is MNHNS and CDR2 SASEGT. Here the CDR3 reads CASSEGGVQPQHF. The CDR3 DNA reads as TGTGCCAGCAGTGAAGGCGGGGTCCAGCCCCAGCATTTT.

The rearrangement links TRBV29-1 to TRBJ2-2, with TRBD2 identical over 7 bases. CDR3 length equals 16 residues. CDR1 SQVTM and CDR2 ANQGSEA come from the germline V gene. V trimming: 7 bases; J trimming: 2 bases; junction bases outside the gene matches: 13. Written as DNA, the CDR3 is TGCAGCGCCGAAGGTGCGGGGGACTCCAACACCGGGGAGCTGTTTTTT. Translation gives CSAEGAGDSNTGELFF.

This chain uses TRBV7-2 with TRBJ2-2; D is unresolved. Trimming took off 2 bases at V and 0 bases at J, with 4 bases between the two ends. The CDR3 contains 14 residues. Germline V gene data show CDR1 as SGHTA and CDR2 as FQGNSA. CDR3 in DNA: TGTGCCAGCAGCTTACTACCGAACACCGGGGAGCTGTTTTTT. Translating gives CASSLLPNTGELFF. The full variable domain, completed using reference TRBV7-2 and TRBJ2-2, is GAGVSQSPSNKVTEKGKDVELRCDPISGHTALYWYRQSLGQGLEFLIYFQGNSAPDKSGLPSDRFSAERTGGSVSTLTIQRTQQEDSAVYLCASSLLPNTGELFFGEGSRLTVL.

The rearrangement uses TRBV7-3 and TRBJ2-1, with 8 bases matching TRBD2. Per the germline V gene, CDR1 is SGHTA and CDR2 is FQGTGA. CDR3 length: 16 residues. The V gene end was trimmed by 1 base and the J gene end by 5 bases; junction bases not matched to a gene: 7. CDR3 region: CASSLNPSGFNNEQFF. As DNA, the CDR3 is TGTGCCAGCAGCTTAAATCCTAGCGGGTTTAACAATGAGCAGTTCTTC.

V gene TRBV9 combines with J gene TRBJ1-5; D is undetermined. The CDR3 has 15 amino acids. The V end lost 0 bases, the J end lost 6 bases, and 13 bases lay between the germline ends. The V gene's germline CDR1 is SGDLS and CDR2 YYNGEE. CDR3 region: CASSVGVGGSQPQHF. The CDR3 DNA reads as TGTGCCAGCAGCGTAGGGGTAGGTGGGAGTCAGCCCCAGCATTTT.

The rearrangement joins TRBV6-5 to TRBJ1-3; TRBD1 aligns across 7 bases. From germline, CDR1 is MNHEY and CDR2 SVGAGI. The CDR3 sequence is 14 residues long. V lost 5 bases and J lost 4; bases outside the gene matches: 5. This chain's CDR3 is CASSRQGSGNTIYF. CDR3 sequence (DNA): TGTGCCAGCAGTCGACAGGGATCGGGAAACACCATATATTTT.

The V and J genes are TRBV7-9 and TRBJ2-5; D perhaps matches TRBD2 (5 bases). V was shortened by 7 bases and J by 4 bases, with 13 bases between the two germline ends. Germline V gene lookup returns CDR1 SEHNR and CDR2 FQNEAQ (reference sequence). This CDR3 is built from 13 residues. The CDR3 nucleotides are TGTGCCAGCACCAAAAGCGGAGGAGAGACCCAGTACTTC. It is translated as CASTKSGGETQYF.

The chain couples TRBV29-1 to TRBJ1-2, with TRBD1 as a possible D gene (6 bases). This CDR3 has 11 residues. Germline-derived CDR1 and CDR2 are SQVTM and ANQGSEA. V dropped 8 bases and J dropped 5 bases, with 12 bases sitting between them. Written as DNA, the CDR3 is TGCAGCCTAGGGGGAGATTATGGCTACACCTTC. Protein: CSLGGDYGYTF.

The chain recombines TRBV9 with TRBJ2-1, with D possibly matching TRBD1 (6 bases). V lost 3 bases, J lost 7 bases, and 11 bases lay in between. In germline, CDR1 is SGDLS, CDR2 YYNGEE. This CDR3 comprises 13 residues. CDR3 nucleotide sequence: TGTGCCAGCAGCGGGACAGACTTAAATGAGCAGTTCTTC. Its protein product is CASSGTDLNEQFF.

This chain connects TRBV6-5 to TRBJ2-7; either TRBD1 or TRBD2 may supply D (7 bases each). The CDR3 is 15 amino acids. V dropped 0 bases and J dropped 4 bases, with 13 bases sitting between them. Germline V gene data show CDR1 as MNHEY and CDR2 as SVGAGI. DNA of the CDR3: TGTGCCAGCAGTTACTCTTTCAGGGGGGGATACGAGCAGTACTTC. The encoded protein is CASSYSFRGGYEQYF.

This clone was detected only a few times. The chain uses TRBV9 and TRBJ2-3; TRBD2 matches 9 bases. Germline V gene sequence: CDR1 SGDLS, CDR2 YYNGEE. The CDR3 is 16 residues long. After removal of 0 bases from V and 2 bases from J, the junction contained 4 bases not matched to a gene. The DNA of the CDR3 is TGTGCCAGCAGCGTAGAAGCGGGGGGCCACACAGATACGCAGTATTTT. This sequence encodes CASSVEAGGHTDTQYF.